The 18 T cell receptor beta chains in this list originate from one sample, sequenced in a study of blood T cell repertoires in COVID-19. Sequencing was performed with immunoSEQ multiplex PCR; in TCRdb, only in-frame clones are kept and a portion is missing. The table lists more than 110,000 clones, roughly four fifths of them singletons. The sequencing input was peripheral blood. All receptors derive from a woman of 80 years or more with active or convalescent COVID-19.

The V and J genes are TRBV6-5 and TRBJ2-3; possibly TRBD2 for D (5 bases). From germline, CDR1 is MNHEY and CDR2 SVGAGI. The CDR3 length is 14 residues. V lost 6 bases and J lost 8, with 18 bases in between. CDR3 loop: CASSLSWTAGTQYF. The CDR3, as DNA: TGTGCCAGCAGCCTCTCCTGGACGGCGGGTACGCAGTATTTT.

The chain joins TRBV2 to TRBJ1-6; D call uncertain. CDR1 SNHLY and CDR2 FYNNEI come from the germline V gene. The CDR3 totals 13 residues. V shed 2 bases and J shed 11 bases, with 10 bases lying between them. This chain's CDR3 is CASSESPEAPLHF. In DNA, the CDR3 is TGTGCCAGCAGTGAATCCCCCGAGGCACCCCTCCACTTT.

V usage is TRBV6-2 or TRBV6-3 and J usage is TRBJ2-7; D is perhaps TRBD1 (5 bases). The CDR3 sequence is 17 residues long. V gave up 5 bases and J gave up 4 bases, with 24 bases separating them. Germline V gives CDR1 MNHEY, CDR2 SVGEGT. CDR3 loop: CASSQPTSGLRGYEQYF. In nucleotides, the CDR3 is TGTGCCAGCAGTCAGCCCACCTCAGGATTAAGGGGATACGAGCAGTACTTC.

This clone rates as large (0.1 to 1%). The V gene is TRBV30, the J gene TRBJ1-5, with 7 bases fitting TRBD1. J was trimmed by 6 bases and V by 0 bases; bases with no gene match: 5. The CDR3 has 14 amino acids. CDR1 GTSNPN and CDR2 SVGIG come from the germline V gene (reference sequence). The CDR3 DNA follows: TGTGCCTGGAGTGTTTTTGGGACAGCTCAGCCCCAGCATTTT. Translation: CAWSVFGTAQPQHF.

The chain carries TRBV19 and TRBJ2-3; D is perhaps TRBD1 (7 bases). Trimming took 5 bases from V and 3 from J, leaving 12 bases between them. The CDR3 length is 14 residues. Germline V gene sequence: CDR1 LNHDA, CDR2 SQIVND (reference sequence). The CDR3 sequence: CASSYQGGTDTQYF. The CDR3 DNA sequence: TGTGCCAGTAGTTACCAGGGGGGAACAGATACGCAGTATTTT.

This chain connects TRBV18 to TRBJ2-3; 9 nucleotides align to TRBD2. The length of the CDR3 is 14 residues. Germline CDR1 is KGHSH and CDR2 is LQKENI. V lost 5 bases, J lost 10 bases, and 10 bases stayed unmatched. Here the CDR3 DNA reads TGTGCCAGCTCAGCCCGAGCTAGCGGGGAAGCGCAGTATTTT. Its translation: CASSARASGEAQYF.

The chain has TRBV6-1 and TRBJ1-6; D possibly corresponds to TRBD1 (6 bases). Trimming took 2 bases from V and 6 from J, leaving 20 bases between them. Germline-derived CDR1 and CDR2 are MNHNS and SASEGT. CDR3 length equals 18 residues. The CDR3 is CASSETTGPAKINSPLHF. As DNA, the CDR3 is TGTGCCAGCAGTGAAACAACAGGGCCCGCTAAAATTAATTCACCCCTCCACTTT.

The chain combines TRBV12-3 or TRBV12-4 with TRBJ2-7; TRBD1 might be the D (5 bases). Trimming took 6 bases from V and 4 from J, leaving 13 bases between them. The CDR3 sequence is 13 residues long. The CDR3 is CASSRQQRYEQYF. CDR3 sequence (DNA): TGTGCCAGCAGCCGACAGCAAAGATACGAGCAGTACTTC.

V is TRBV5-6 and J is TRBJ1-4; D gene unclear. Germline-derived CDR1 and CDR2 are SGHDT and YYEEEE. CDR3 length: 16 residues. V was pared by 0 bases and J by 6 bases, with 15 bases between. In DNA form, the CDR3 reads TGTGCCAGCAGCTTGGAGGTGGCGGGCTATGATGAAAAACTGTTTTTT. Protein sequence: CASSLEVAGYDEKLFF. Supplemented by reference TRBV5-6 and TRBJ1-4, the full variable domain reads DAGVTQSPTHLIKTRGQQVTLRCSPKSGHDTVSWYQQALGQGPQFIFQYYEEEERQRGNFPDRFSGHQFPNYSSELNVNALLLGDSALYLCASSLEVAGYDEKLFFGSGTQLSVL.

The chain recombines TRBV6-5 with TRBJ1-1, with 9 bases identical to TRBD1. CDR1 is MNHEY and CDR2 is SVGAGI in the germline V gene. The CDR3 covers 15 residues. V shed 2 bases, J shed 11 bases, and the junction held 12 bases outside the gene matches. CDR3 in amino acids: CASSYQPTGGARAFF. Here the CDR3 DNA reads TGTGCCAGCAGTTACCAACCGACAGGGGGTGCAAGGGCTTTCTTT.

This chain connects TRBV5-1 to TRBJ1-2; D perhaps matches TRBD1 (6 bases). Germline-derived CDR1 and CDR2 are SGHRS and YFSETQ. V was cut by 6 bases and J by 0 bases, with 21 bases left in between. This CDR3 comprises 17 residues. The CDR3 loop reads CASNLSPDRSANYGYTF. In nucleotides, the CDR3 is TGCGCCAGCAACCTCAGCCCCGACAGGAGCGCTAACTATGGCTACACCTTC.

The chain combines TRBV27 with TRBJ1-2, with 7 bases fitting TRBD1. The junction had 6 bases not matched to a gene; V was cut back by 5 bases and J by 0 bases. CDR1 is MNHEY, CDR2 SMNVEV, per germline (reference sequence). The CDR3 runs 15 residues. The CDR3 bases are TGTGCCAGCAGTCCCGGACAGGACGCTAACTATGGCTACACCTTC. Translation gives CASSPGQDANYGYTF.

This clone was seen just once. V usage is TRBV28 and J usage is TRBJ1-2, with D possibly matching TRBD1 (6 bases). Germline-derived CDR1 and CDR2 are MDHEN and SYDVKM. V dropped 4 bases and J dropped 4 bases, with 16 bases sitting between them. The CDR3 spans 15 residues. The DNA for the CDR3 is TGTGCCAGCAGTTCCTACCGAAGAGGGGGCTATGGCTACACCTTC. Translation: CASSSYRRGGYGYTF.

V usage is TRBV19 and J usage is TRBJ1-4; D uncertain. This CDR3 has 13 amino acids. Germline values: CDR1 LNHDA, CDR2 SQIVND (reference sequence). V was pared by 6 bases and J by 6 bases, with 11 bases between. The CDR3 loop is CASSPYGDEKLFF. DNA of the CDR3: TGTGCCAGTAGCCCTTACGGGGATGAAAAACTGTTTTTT.

This chain links TRBV3-1 (or the pseudogene TRBV3-2) with TRBJ2-1, with D hard to call. Germline V lookup: CDR1 LGHDT, CDR2 YNNKEL (reference sequence). The V gene lost 0 bases and the J gene lost 5 bases, with 8 bases spanning the gap. The CDR3 loop spans 14 amino acids. The CDR3 loop is CASSQDYRDNEQFF. DNA of the CDR3: TGTGCCAGCAGCCAAGACTACAGAGACAATGAGCAGTTCTTC.

The gene calls are TRBV24-1 and TRBJ2-3; the D gene is possibly TRBD1 (5 bases). CDR1 is KGHDR, CDR2 SFDVKD, per germline. CDR3 length equals 16 residues. The V end lost 2 bases, the J end lost 2 bases, and 13 bases lay between the germline ends. For the CDR3, the DNA is TGTGCCACCAGTGATTATTCCGCAGGGAACACAGATACGCAGTATTTT. Translation gives CATSDYSAGNTDTQYF.

This chain joins TRBV11-2 and TRBJ2-1, with 10 bases matching TRBD1. The CDR3 runs to 14 residues. Germline V lookup: CDR1 SGHAT, CDR2 FQNNGV. The V and J ends lost 4 bases and 7 bases, in that order; junction bases with no gene match: 4. CDR3 DNA sequence: TGTGCCAGCAGCTGGGACAGGGGTGCAAATGAGCAGTTCTTC. Translation gives CASSWDRGANEQFF.

The J gene is TRBJ2-1, the V gene TRBV4-3; 11 bases agree with TRBD2. V trimming: 4 bases; J trimming: 3 bases; junction bases outside the gene matches: 8. The CDR3 runs 17 residues. Germline loops: CDR1 LGHNA, CDR2 YSLEER. The CDR3 reads CASSRRLAGGLYNEQFF. In DNA, the CDR3 is TGCGCCAGCAGCCGGCGCCTAGCGGGGGGACTCTACAATGAGCAGTTCTTC.